The T cell receptor beta chain described here comes from a study of blood T cell repertoires in COVID-19. On the study more broadly: Italy, Spain and the United States were the sources of the convalescent and acute COVID-19 samples. From T cells, B-cell-depleted T cells, or PBMCs came the material, which was cDNA or gDNA.

Losses at the gene ends were 5 bases for V and 7 bases for J; bases not matched to a gene: 2. The germline CDR1 and CDR2 sequences are SGHTA and FQGNSA. The CDR3 is made up of 12 amino acids. Authors' analysis steps: Reference gene primer amplification in the assay estimated nucleated cell counts. Assay: immunoSEQ multiplex PCR; the TCRdb copy retains only in-frame clones and omits some. V and J calls and clone size are those listed in that table; D and trimming were worked out from the DNA. This table holds about 670,000 clones, 80% to 90% found once. This clone showed up just a few times. The source is a woman younger than 30 with acute or convalescent COVID-19. The chain is built from TRBV7-2 and TRBJ1-5; 7 bases are shared with TRBD1. Material for sequencing was peripheral blood. CDR3 amino acids: CASSLQGQPQHF. CDR3 sequence (DNA): TGTGCCAGCAGCCTACAGGGGCAGCCCCAGCATTTT.